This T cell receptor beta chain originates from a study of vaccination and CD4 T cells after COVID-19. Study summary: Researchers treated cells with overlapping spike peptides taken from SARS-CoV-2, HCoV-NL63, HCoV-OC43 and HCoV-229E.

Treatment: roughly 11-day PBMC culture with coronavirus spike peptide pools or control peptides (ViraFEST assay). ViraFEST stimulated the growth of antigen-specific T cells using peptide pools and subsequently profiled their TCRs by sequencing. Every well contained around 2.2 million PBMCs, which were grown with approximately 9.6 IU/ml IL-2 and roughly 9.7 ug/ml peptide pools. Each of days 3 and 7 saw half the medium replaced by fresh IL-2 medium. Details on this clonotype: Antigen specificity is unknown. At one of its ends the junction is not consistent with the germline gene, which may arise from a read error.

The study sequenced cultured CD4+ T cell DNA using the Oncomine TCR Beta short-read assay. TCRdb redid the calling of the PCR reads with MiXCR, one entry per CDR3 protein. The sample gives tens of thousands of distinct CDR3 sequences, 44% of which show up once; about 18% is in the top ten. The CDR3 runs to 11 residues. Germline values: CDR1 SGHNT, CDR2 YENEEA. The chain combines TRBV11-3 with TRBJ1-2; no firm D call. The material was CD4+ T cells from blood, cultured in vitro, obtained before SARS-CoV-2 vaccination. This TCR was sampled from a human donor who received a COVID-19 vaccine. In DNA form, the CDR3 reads TGTGCCAGCAGCTTAGAAGGACGATTTGCCTTC. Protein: CASSLEGRFAF.